The next 27 T cell receptor beta chains were all read from a single sample in a study of blood T cell repertoires in COVID-19. Clones were read by immunoSEQ multiplex PCR, and TCRdb kept only the in-frame ones, dropping some. The sample yields 75,000 or so clones, nearly 90% seen once. The sequencing input was peripheral blood. These receptors were taken from a man in his 70s with acute or convalescent COVID-19.

The V call is TRBV7-2, the J call TRBJ1-4; D gene unclear. This CDR3 has 15 amino acids. V lost 2 bases and J lost 5, with 12 bases in between. Germline loops: CDR1 SGHTA, CDR2 FQGNSA. The CDR3 DNA follows: TGTGCCAGCAGCTTAAGTCGGGGTTACAATGAAAAACTGTTTTTT. Protein product: CASSLSRGYNEKLFF.

The CDR3 here is CASSLGTGGSEAFF. CDR3 nucleotides: TGTGCCAGCAGCTTAGGGACAGGGGGCTCCGAAGCTTTCTTT. The genes are TRBV7-2 and TRBJ1-1; TRBD1 aligns across 11 bases. J lost 8 bases, V lost 1 base, and 3 bases had no gene match. The CDR3 spans 14 residues. Germline CDR1 is SGHTA and CDR2 is FQGNSA.

The CDR3 DNA is TGTGCCAGCAGACGGACAGAGAACACTGAAGCTTTCTTT. Amino acids: CASRRTENTEAFF. The chain carries TRBV11-2 and TRBJ1-1; tentatively, D is TRBD1 (6 bases). This CDR3 has 13 residues. CDR1 and CDR2 from the germline V gene are SGHAT and FQNNGV. With 6 bases removed from V and 1 base from J, the gap between germline ends came to 9 bases.

This clone appeared once. The chain employs TRBV27 and TRBJ2-7, with 10 bases identical to TRBD1. Germline trimming cut 10 bases from V and 2 bases from J; bases unmatched to any gene: 11. Germline lookup yields CDR1 MNHEY and CDR2 SMNVEV (reference sequence). CDR3 length: 15 residues. As DNA, the CDR3 is TGTGCCACGGGACAGGGGATTATACCTACCTACGAGCAGTACTTC. The encoded protein is CATGQGIIPTYEQYF.

The sample holds one count of this clone. The chain couples TRBV5-4 to TRBJ2-3; D may be TRBD1 (6 bases). The V gene lost 3 bases and the J gene lost 0 bases, with 20 bases spanning the gap. The CDR3 sequence is 18 residues long. Germline loops: CDR1 SGHNT, CDR2 YYREEE (reference sequence). DNA for the CDR3: TGTGCCAGCAGCTCTTCTTTGATCAGGGGTTTTAGCACAGATACGCAGTATTTT. It yields the protein CASSSSLIRGFSTDTQYF.

The V call is TRBV12-3 or TRBV12-4, the J call TRBJ2-1, with D unclear. V was trimmed by 7 bases and J by 7 bases, leaving 14 bases between them. The CDR3 totals 13 residues. The CDR3 region is CASISLMRNEQFF. DNA for the CDR3: TGTGCCAGCATCAGTTTAATGAGGAATGAGCAGTTCTTC.

The V gene is TRBV7-9, the J gene TRBJ2-3; 7 nucleotides agree with TRBD1. The trim removed 9 bases at V and 2 bases at J, leaving 8 bases unmatched. The CDR3 totals 14 residues. Germline CDR1 is SEHNR and CDR2 is FQNEAQ (reference sequence). This chain's CDR3 is CASFRQGSTDTQYF. For the CDR3, the DNA is TGTGCCAGTTTCCGACAGGGTTCCACAGATACGCAGTATTTT.

This chain uses TRBV28 with TRBJ1-4, with D unresolved. V was pared by 4 bases and J by 0 bases, with 12 bases between. Germline V CDR1 and CDR2: MDHEN, SYDVKM. There are 16 residues in the CDR3. In DNA, the CDR3 is TGTGCCAGCAGTTCCCTCCCAGTTGCAACTAATGAAAAACTGTTTTTT. Translated: CASSSLPVATNEKLFF.

This rearrangement joins TRBV24-1 to TRBJ1-4; D unresolved. The CDR3 is 12 residues long. Germline V gives CDR1 KGHDR, CDR2 SFDVKD. V lost 4 bases and J lost 7, with 6 bases in between. In DNA form, the CDR3 reads TGTGCCACCAGTGAAGTCGGTGAAAAACTGTTTTTT. Protein product: CATSEVGEKLFF.

This clone has only a few counts. The chain carries TRBV5-1 and TRBJ2-2, with D possibly matching TRBD2 (6 bases). V lost 0 bases to trimming and J lost 3 bases, with 9 bases between them. CDR1 and CDR2 from the germline V gene are SGHRS and YFSETQ. The CDR3 loop spans 15 amino acids. The CDR3 region is CASSLEGLDTGELFF. The DNA of the CDR3 is TGCGCCAGCAGCTTGGAGGGACTTGACACCGGGGAGCTGTTTTTT.

J is TRBJ1-1 and V is TRBV5-5; 8 bases match TRBD1. This CDR3 spans 14 amino acids. The junction had 0 bases not matched to a gene; V was cut back by 1 base and J by 1 base. CDR1 SGHKS and CDR2 YYEKEE come from the germline V gene (reference sequence). This chain's CDR3 is CASSLQGANTEAFF. CDR3 sequence (DNA): TGTGCCAGCAGCTTGCAGGGGGCGAACACTGAAGCTTTCTTT.

This rearrangement joins TRBV7-9 to TRBJ1-2; 8 positions agree with TRBD1. With V trimmed by 1 base and J by 2 bases, 0 bases remained unmatched. Germline lookup yields CDR1 SEHNR and CDR2 FQNEAQ (reference sequence). This CDR3 region has 14 residues. CDR3 region: CASSLGQGNYGYTF. DNA of the CDR3: TGTGCCAGCAGCTTAGGACAGGGGAACTATGGCTACACCTTC.

The rearrangement links TRBV6-1 to TRBJ2-7; D uncertain. Germline assignment: CDR1 MNHNS and CDR2 SASEGT. V was pared by 2 bases and J by 6 bases, with 14 bases between. The CDR3 is made up of 14 amino acids. The CDR3 here is CASSERSGSGEQYF. The DNA for the CDR3 is TGTGCCAGCAGTGAAAGAAGTGGATCAGGCGAGCAGTACTTC.

The rearrangement links TRBV7-6 to TRBJ2-1; 8 bases are a match to TRBD2. Germline V gene data show CDR1 as SGHVS and CDR2 as FNYEAQ. The length of the CDR3 is 17 residues. V was clipped by 4 bases and J by 3 bases; unmatched bases: 11. CDR3 in DNA: TGTGCCAGCAGCTCTAGCGGAAGCGGGGGACTCTACAATGAGCAGTTCTTC. Encoded protein: CASSSSGSGGLYNEQFF.

The chain combines TRBV29-1 with TRBJ1-2, with unresolved D. This CDR3 is 11 amino acids long. Trimming left V 7 bases short and J 2 bases short, with 8 bases between. The germline gives CDR1 SQVTM, CDR2 ANQGSEA. For the CDR3, the DNA is TGCAGCGGAGTAGAAAACTATGGCTACACCTTC. Its translation: CSGVENYGYTF.

The chain links TRBV6-6 to TRBJ2-7; D not resolved. Germline CDR1 reads MNHNY; CDR2 reads SVGAGI (reference sequence). The ends were cut back, 0 bases at V and 6 bases at J, with 18 bases in the middle. This CDR3 comprises 16 residues. This CDR3 is CASSYSGPSRSGEQYF. CDR3 DNA sequence: TGTGCCAGCAGTTACTCTGGCCCATCGAGATCAGGCGAGCAGTACTTC.

The chain is built from TRBV12-3 or TRBV12-4 and TRBJ1-5; D is unresolved. The CDR3 sequence is 13 residues long. The V and J ends lost 6 bases and 5 bases respectively, with 11 bases between them. The CDR3 loop reads CASSRLLDQPQHF. In DNA, the CDR3 is TGTGCCAGCAGCCGCTTATTAGATCAGCCCCAGCATTTT.

J is TRBJ2-1 and V is TRBV7-2, with 7 positions matching TRBD2. The CDR3 covers 16 residues. The germline V gene encodes CDR1 SGHTA and CDR2 FQGNSA. V shed 5 bases, J shed 2 bases, and the junction held 9 bases outside the gene matches. CDR3 nucleotides: TGTGCCAGCAGCCCCCGAAGGCTAGCGGCCTACAATGAGCAGTTCTTC. It codes for CASSPRRLAAYNEQFF.

The chain combines TRBV6-5 with TRBJ2-5, with TRBD1 matching over 8 bases. In germline, CDR1 is MNHEY, CDR2 SVGAGI. Germline trimming cut 3 bases from V and 5 bases from J; bases unmatched to any gene: 11. There are 16 residues in the CDR3. The CDR3 coding sequence is TGTGCCAGCAGTTATTTCGGGGACAGGTCGTCGGAGACCCAGTACTTC. Amino acid sequence: CASSYFGDRSSETQYF.

The rearrangement uses TRBV9 and TRBJ2-1, with a possible D match to TRBD2 (5 bases). The CDR3 consists of 15 residues. Germline V gene sequence: CDR1 SGDLS, CDR2 YYNGEE. Trimming removed 0 bases at V and 7 bases at J, with 14 bases between. CDR3 sequence reads: CASSVAPLDPNEQFF. The CDR3, as DNA: TGTGCCAGCAGCGTAGCCCCACTAGACCCAAATGAGCAGTTCTTC.

J is TRBJ1-4 and V is TRBV5-1; 7 bases align to TRBD1. Trimming cost V 1 base and J 6 bases; bases outside gene matches: 6. This CDR3 region has 15 residues. The germline CDR1 and CDR2 sequences are SGHRS and YFSETQ. The CDR3, as DNA: TGCGCCAGCAGCTTGTTGGGGACAGCTGATGAAAAACTGTTTTTT. Amino acid sequence: CASSLLGTADEKLFF.

The V and J genes are TRBV7-2 and TRBJ2-7, with unresolved D. CDR1 is SGHTA, CDR2 FQGNSA, per germline. This CDR3 region has 15 residues. V dropped 5 bases and J dropped 1 base, with 15 bases sitting between them. CDR3 region: CASSTISTASYEQYF. The CDR3 region has the DNA TGTGCCAGCAGCACCATTAGTACAGCTTCCTACGAGCAGTACTTC.

The J gene is TRBJ2-2, the V gene TRBV2; weak D call: TRBD1 (6 bases). CDR1 SNHLY and CDR2 FYNNEI come from the germline V gene. CDR3 length: 13 amino acids. The V gene lost 5 bases and the J gene lost 6 bases, with 10 bases spanning the gap. CDR3 DNA: TGTGCCAGCAGTCGCAGGGGCCCCGGGGAGCTGTTTTTT. Translating it yields CASSRRGPGELFF.

The chain employs TRBV7-2 and TRBJ2-2, with a tentative D call TRBD1 (5 bases). The CDR3 contains 16 residues. The V gene lost 1 base and the J gene lost 3 bases, with 12 bases spanning the gap. In germline, CDR1 is SGHTA, CDR2 FQGNSA. This CDR3 reads CASSLGQIHYTGELFF. In nucleotides, the CDR3 is TGTGCCAGCAGCTTAGGACAGATCCATTACACCGGGGAGCTGTTTTTT.

The chain joins TRBV7-3 to TRBJ2-2, with D unclear. V was shortened by 3 bases and J by 6 bases, with 14 bases between the two germline ends. The CDR3 is 15 amino acids. Germline loops: CDR1 SGHTA, CDR2 FQGTGA. The CDR3, as DNA: TGTGCCAGCAGCTTGGCACCGGCCGGAGCCGGGGAGCTGTTTTTT. Protein: CASSLAPAGAGELFF.

For this clone: Other DNA sequences in this sample translate to the same CDR3. The chain combines TRBV28 with TRBJ1-6; 8 bases align to TRBD1. The CDR3 extends over 15 amino acids. Germline V gene sequence: CDR1 MDHEN, CDR2 SYDVKM. The junction had 6 bases not matched to a gene; V was cut back by 5 bases and J by 6 bases. CDR3 protein: CASSTQGAPNSPLHF. The DNA for the CDR3 is TGTGCCAGCAGTACCCAGGGGGCGCCTAATTCACCCCTCCACTTT.

The chain carries TRBV27 and TRBJ2-7; a weak D match, TRBD1 (6 bases). V gave up 3 bases and J gave up 3 bases, with 9 bases separating them. This CDR3 comprises 13 residues. Looked up from germline, CDR1 is MNHEY and CDR2 is SMNVEV (reference sequence). CDR3 region: CASSLAGVYEQYF. The DNA for the CDR3 is TGTGCCAGCAGTTTGGCAGGGGTCTACGAGCAGTACTTC.